The clone carrying this T cell receptor (beta chain) was observed a handful of times. This record comes from a study of technical replicates of blood from several donors. Trimming took off 0 bases at V and 11 bases at J, with 10 bases between the two ends. Looked up from germline, CDR1 is SGHDN and CDR2 is FVKESK. The CDR3 contains 12 residues. Sequenced by immunoSEQ multiplex PCR; TCRdb stores in-frame clones only, minus some. The sample records about 83,000 clones, roughly nine tenths being singletons. The chain couples TRBV14 to TRBJ1-1; D call uncertain. Source material: T cells isolated from PBMCs. The sequence came from a human donor in good health. The CDR3 reads CASSQDLNNAFF. The CDR3 DNA sequence: TGTGCCAGCAGCCAAGATCTTAACAACGCTTTCTTT.